This T cell receptor (beta chain) comes out of a study of CD8 T cells in Susac syndrome. As for the study in general: Clinical remission applied to about 8 sequenced Susac syndrome patients, and roughly 6 had active disease.

Sequencing of TCR beta covered CD8+ and CD4+ T cells obtained from blood. With random hexamers, roughly 0.5 to 1 ug RNA was reverse transcribed. MiXCR, run by TCRdb on the immunoSEQ multiplex PCR reads, gives a single entry per CDR3 protein. The sample yields 50,000 to 55,000 distinct CDR3 sequences, approximately 95% seen once. The length of the CDR3 is 15 residues. The germline V and J ends were trimmed by 5 bases and 4 bases, with 15 bases remaining between them. Germline-derived CDR1 and CDR2 are MNHEY and SVGEGT. The sample comprised CD8+ T cells from PBMCs. This clonotype originated in a human donor with Susac syndrome. The chain combines TRBV6-2 or TRBV6-3 with TRBJ1-5; no clear D gene. CDR3 loop: CASSDPDGLNQPQHF. CDR3 sequence (DNA): TGTGCCAGCAGTGATCCGGACGGTCTAAATCAGCCCCAGCATTTT.